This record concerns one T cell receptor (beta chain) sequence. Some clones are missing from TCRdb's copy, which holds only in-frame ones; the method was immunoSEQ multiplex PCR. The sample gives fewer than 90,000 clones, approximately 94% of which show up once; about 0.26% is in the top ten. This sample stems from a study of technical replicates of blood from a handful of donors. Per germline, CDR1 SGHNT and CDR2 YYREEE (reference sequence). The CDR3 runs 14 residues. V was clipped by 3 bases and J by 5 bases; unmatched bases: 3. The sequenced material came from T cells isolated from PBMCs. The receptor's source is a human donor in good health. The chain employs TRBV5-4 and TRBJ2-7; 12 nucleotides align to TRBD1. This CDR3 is CASSWDRGHHEQYF. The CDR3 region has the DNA TGTGCCAGCAGCTGGGACAGGGGGCACCACGAGCAGTACTTC.